Following are 10 T cell receptor beta chains from one sample sequenced in a study of Ad26.COV2.S vaccination and SARS-CoV-2 variants. The treatment denotes: around 19 received Ad26.COV2.S at low or high dose, single or two shots; a few received placebo; per-sample allocation not given. Sampling happened 63 days after the first vaccine or placebo injection. Sequenced by immunoSEQ multiplex PCR; TCRdb stores in-frame clones only, minus some. The sample holds hundreds of thousands of clones, 86% seen once. Sequenced material: peripheral blood, taken in a trial of Ad26.COV2.S vaccine versus placebo. The receptors derive from a person aged 18-65 years who received the Ad26.COV2.S COVID-19 vaccine or a placebo.

This chain uses TRBV3-1 (or the pseudogene TRBV3-2) with TRBJ1-3; the D gene is possibly TRBD1 (6 bases). V was shortened by 4 bases and J by 2 bases, with 15 bases between the two germline ends. The CDR3 length is 16 residues. Germline V lookup: CDR1 LGHDT, CDR2 YNNKEL (reference sequence). CDR3 amino acids: CASSPVGAGAGNTIYF. Here the CDR3 DNA reads TGTGCCAGCAGCCCGGTGGGGGCAGGGGCTGGAAACACCATATATTTT.

The gene calls are TRBV5-1 and TRBJ2-1; 11 nucleotides match TRBD2. Germline loops: CDR1 SGHRS, CDR2 YFSETQ. CDR3 length: 19 amino acids. V shed 4 bases, J shed 0 bases, and the junction held 12 bases outside the gene matches. In nucleotides, the CDR3 is TGCGCCAGCAGCCCGGAGGGGACTAGCGGCGCCAGCTCCTACAATGAGCAGTTCTTC. Translating gives CASSPEGTSGASSYNEQFF.

The chain is built from TRBV20-1 and TRBJ2-1; 8 positions agree with TRBD1. Germline V gene data show CDR1 as DFQATT and CDR2 as SNEGSKA (reference sequence). The ends lost 3 bases at V and 6 bases at J; junction bases unmatched: 4. The CDR3 covers 13 residues. The CDR3: CSASGQGGNEQFF. DNA for the CDR3: TGCAGTGCTAGTGGACAGGGAGGCAATGAGCAGTTCTTC.

This sequence joins TRBV7-9 and TRBJ2-1; 7 positions match TRBD1. This CDR3 is 11 amino acids long. The germline V gene encodes CDR1 SEHNR and CDR2 FQNEAQ (reference sequence). V lost 10 bases to trimming and J lost 6 bases; unmatched junction nucleotides: 3. CDR3 DNA: TGTGCCATACAGGGGAGCAATGAGCAGTTCTTC. This codes for CAIQGSNEQFF.

The chain joins TRBV7-2 to TRBJ1-2; the match to TRBD1 covers 12 bases. The J segment lost 8 bases and the V segment lost 0 bases, leaving 7 bases of the junction unmatched. CDR3 size: 16 residues. Germline V lookup: CDR1 SGHTA, CDR2 FQGNSA. CDR3 coding DNA: TGTGCCAGCAGCTTAGCGCAGGGACAGGGGGCTGGCGGCTACACCTTC. The encoded protein is CASSLAQGQGAGGYTF.

The rearrangement links TRBV3-1 (or the pseudogene TRBV3-2) to TRBJ2-1; 13 bases align to TRBD2. The V segment lost 1 base and the J segment 6 bases; nucleotides outside the gene matches: 12. Germline V gives CDR1 LGHDT, CDR2 YNNKEL (reference sequence). This CDR3 region has 19 residues. As DNA, the CDR3 is TGTGCCAGCAGCCAAGGGACTAGCGGGGGTTATCAGAGAGGCAATGAGCAGTTCTTC. Residues: CASSQGTSGGYQRGNEQFF.

V is TRBV7-2 and J is TRBJ1-5; a weak D match, TRBD1 (6 bases). CDR3 length: 15 residues. Germline CDR1 reads SGHTA; CDR2 reads FQGNSA. V was pared by 4 bases and J by 7 bases, with 17 bases between. The CDR3 protein is CASSSDRSLGQPQHF. The CDR3 coding sequence is TGTGCCAGCAGCTCTGACAGGTCTCTGGGGCAGCCCCAGCATTTT.

V gene TRBV4-1 combines with J gene TRBJ1-5; maybe TRBD1 (5 bases). The CDR3 totals 18 residues. V lost 1 base and J 0 bases, leaving 16 bases between the germline ends. Germline V gene data show CDR1 as MGHRA and CDR2 as YSYEKL. This CDR3 is CASSQGPSGRDSNQPQHF. The CDR3, as DNA: TGCGCCAGCAGCCAAGGTCCCTCGGGCAGGGATAGCAATCAGCCCCAGCATTTT.

The chain has TRBV7-9 and TRBJ1-1; no firm D call. CDR3 size: 15 residues. V lost 1 base and J 1 base, leaving 10 bases between the germline ends. CDR1 and CDR2 from the germline V gene are SEHNR and FQNEAQ (reference sequence). The CDR3 DNA follows: TGTGCCAGCAGCTTAGGTATAGGGAGGAACACTGAAGCTTTCTTT. It yields the protein CASSLGIGRNTEAFF. Using reference TRBV7-9 and TRBJ1-1 for the parts outside the CDR3, the full variable domain is DTGVSQNPRHKITKRGQNVTFRCDPISEHNRLYWYRQTLGQGPEFLTYFQNEAQLEKSRLLSDRFSAERPKGSFSTLEIQRTEQGDSAMYLCASSLGIGRNTEAFFGQGTRLTVV.

The V and J genes are TRBV6-2 or TRBV6-3 and TRBJ1-2; D perhaps matches TRBD1 (6 bases). The CDR3 extends over 15 amino acids. Trimming cost V 5 bases and J 2 bases, with 15 bases left between them. Per the germline V gene, CDR1 is MNHEY and CDR2 is SVGEGT. CDR3 DNA sequence: TGTGCCAGCAGTACATCCGGGACACCAAACTATGGCTACACCTTC. It is translated as CASSTSGTPNYGYTF.